The rows below give T cell receptor beta chains drawn from one sample of a study of spatial heterogeneity in lung cancer. TCRdb used MiXCR to reprocess the 5' RACE reads, holding one entry per CDR3 protein. The top ten clones hold approximately 40% of a sample with about 45,000 distinct CDR3 sequences, around 11% of them seen once. This sample comprised PBMCs, obtained at surgery. These receptors all stem from a female donor with early-stage non-small cell lung cancer. The CDR3 runs from the conserved cysteine through the conserved F or W. The D gene is left open where the match is weak. Clone sizes are given selectively: once, few, many, or a class where the clone is expanded.

j_call clone_size cdr3_length v_call d_call cdr3_aa cdr3_nt
TRBJ2-7 few 15 TRBV11-2 TRBD2 CASSLSGAASYEQYF TGTGCCAGCAGCTTAAGCGGGGCTGCCTCCTACGAGCAGTACTTC
TRBJ2-3 - 14 TRBV12-3/TRBV12-4 TRBD1 CASSWGQGRDTQYF TGTGCCAGCAGTTGGGGACAGGGTAGAGATACGCAGTATTTT
TRBJ1-2 few 13 TRBV20-1 - CSARRTANYGYTF TGCAGTGCTAGGAGGACAGCTAACTATGGCTACACCTTC
TRBJ2-2 - 19 TRBV6-5 TRBD2 CASRGAIGSGGDNTGELFF TGTGCCAGCAGGGGGGCGATAGGTAGCGGGGGCGATAACACCGGGGAGCTGTTTTTT
TRBJ2-1 - 13 TRBV7-2 - CASRRDRHNEQFF TGTGCCAGCAGGAGGGACCGACACAATGAGCAGTTCTTC
TRBJ2-3 few 16 TRBV5-1 TRBD2 CASSPTTSGGTDTQYF TGCGCCAGCAGCCCAACCACTAGCGGGGGCACAGATACGCAGTATTTT
TRBJ1-5 few 15 TRBV2 - CASRGDRGVDQPQHF TGTGCCAGCAGGGGAGATCGGGGTGTGGATCAGCCCCAGCATTTT
TRBJ2-5 few 16 TRBV12-5 TRBD2 CASGLGSGGALETQYF TGTGCTAGTGGTTTGGGAAGCGGGGGGGCTCTCGAGACCCAGTACTTC
TRBJ2-3 once 15 TRBV24-1 TRBD2 CATSEGGGAKDTQYF TGTGCCACCAGTGAAGGCGGGGGGGCTAAAGATACGCAGTATTTT
TRBJ1-3 - 15 TRBV20-1 - CSAVGAGIRTDAIYF TGCAGTGCTGTGGGAGCAGGCATCAGAACCGATGCCATATATTTT
TRBJ2-3 - 13 TRBV9 TRBD2 CASSVGTSGEEYF TGTGCCAGCAGCGTAGGTACTAGCGGGGAGGAGTATTTT
TRBJ1-1 few 14 TRBV5-1 - CASSNPRGATEAFF TGCGCCAGCAGCAATCCGAGGGGGGCCACTGAAGCTTTCTTT
TRBJ2-2 many 15 TRBV7-2 - CASSQEAALTGELFF TGTGCCAGCAGCCAAGAGGCAGCTCTTACCGGGGAGCTGTTTTTT
TRBJ2-3 - 16 TRBV5-1 - CASSLRDSSAGDTQYF TGCGCCAGCAGCTTAAGGGACTCCTCCGCGGGAGATACGCAGTATTTT
TRBJ1-4 few 15 TRBV6-5 - CASGDTGDREEKLFF TGTGCCAGCGGAGATACGGGGGACCGGGAGGAAAAACTGTTTTTT
TRBJ2-3 - 15 TRBV12-3/TRBV12-4 - CASSLGGAQTDTQYF TGTGCCAGCAGTTTAGGGGGGGCCCAAACAGATACGCAGTATTTT
TRBJ1-1 few 15 TRBV23-1 - CASSQSHGFNTEAFF TGCGCCAGCAGTCAATCGCACGGCTTTAACACTGAAGCTTTCTTT
TRBJ1-5 - 15 TRBV6-5 TRBD1 CASSFAGTGGQPQHF TGTGCCAGCAGTTTCGCCGGGACAGGGGGTCAGCCCCAGCATTTT
TRBJ1-1 - 13 TRBV5-1 - CASGGGMNTEAFF TGCGCCAGCGGTGGAGGGATGAACACTGAAGCTTTCTTT
TRBJ1-5 many 13 TRBV27 TRBD1 CASSWQGEQPQHF TGTGCCAGCAGTTGGCAGGGGGAACAGCCCCAGCATTTT
TRBJ2-4 - 16 TRBV6-5 - CASREHGTWGKNIQYF TGTGCCAGCAGGGAGCATGGGACCTGGGGCAAAAACATTCAGTACTTC
TRBJ2-3 many 12 TRBV29-1 TRBD2 CSGAGGTDTQYF TGCAGCGGAGCGGGGGGAACAGATACGCAGTATTTT
TRBJ1-1 few 15 TRBV7-2 - CASSYRQTLNTEAFF TGTGCCAGCAGTTATAGACAGACCCTGAACACTGAAGCTTTCTTT
TRBJ2-3 few 16 TRBV9 TRBD2 CASSPHPGGAEDTQYF TGTGCCAGCAGCCCCCACCCCGGGGGGGCCGAAGATACGCAGTATTTT
TRBJ1-3 many 14 TRBV20-1 - CSARNVGPGNTIYF TGCAGTGCTAGAAACGTGGGGCCTGGAAACACCATATATTTT
TRBJ2-5 - 14 TRBV6-5 - CASSYGGHGETQYF TGTGCCAGCAGTTACGGGGGGCACGGGGAGACCCAGTACTTC